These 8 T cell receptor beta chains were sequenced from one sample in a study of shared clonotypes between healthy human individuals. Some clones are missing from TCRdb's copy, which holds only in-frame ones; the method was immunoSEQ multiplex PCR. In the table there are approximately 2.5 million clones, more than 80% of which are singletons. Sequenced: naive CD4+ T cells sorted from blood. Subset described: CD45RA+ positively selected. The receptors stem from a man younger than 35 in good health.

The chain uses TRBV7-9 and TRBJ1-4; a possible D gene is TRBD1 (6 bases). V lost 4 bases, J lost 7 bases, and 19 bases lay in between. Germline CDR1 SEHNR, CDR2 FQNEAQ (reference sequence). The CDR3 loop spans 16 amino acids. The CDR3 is CASSSLTWTASEKLFF. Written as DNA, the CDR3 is TGTGCCAGCAGCTCACTTACCTGGACAGCCTCTGAAAAACTGTTTTTT.

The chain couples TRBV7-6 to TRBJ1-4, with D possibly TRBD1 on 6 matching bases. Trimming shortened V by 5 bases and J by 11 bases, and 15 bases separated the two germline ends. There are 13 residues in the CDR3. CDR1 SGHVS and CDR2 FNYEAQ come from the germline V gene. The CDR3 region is CASSDTGIRKLFF. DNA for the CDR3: TGTGCCAGCAGCGATACAGGGATCAGGAAACTGTTTTTT.

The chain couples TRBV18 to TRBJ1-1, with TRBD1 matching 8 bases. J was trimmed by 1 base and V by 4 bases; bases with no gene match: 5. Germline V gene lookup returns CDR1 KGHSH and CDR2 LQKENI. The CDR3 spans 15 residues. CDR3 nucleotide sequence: TGTGCCAGCTCACTGACAGGGGACACGAACACTGAAGCTTTCTTT. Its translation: CASSLTGDTNTEAFF. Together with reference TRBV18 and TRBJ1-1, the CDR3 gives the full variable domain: NAGVMQNPRHLVRRRGQEARLRCSPMKGHSHVYWYRQLPEEGLKFMVYLQKENIIDESGMPKERFSAEFPKEGPSILRIQQVVRGDSAAYFCASSLTGDTNTEAFFGQGTRLTVV.

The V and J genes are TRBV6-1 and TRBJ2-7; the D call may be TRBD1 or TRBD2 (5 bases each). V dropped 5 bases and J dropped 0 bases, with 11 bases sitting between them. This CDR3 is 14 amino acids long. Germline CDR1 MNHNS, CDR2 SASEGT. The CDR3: CASSLGPTSYEQYF. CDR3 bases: TGTGCCAGCAGTCTGGGACCGACCTCCTACGAGCAGTACTTC.

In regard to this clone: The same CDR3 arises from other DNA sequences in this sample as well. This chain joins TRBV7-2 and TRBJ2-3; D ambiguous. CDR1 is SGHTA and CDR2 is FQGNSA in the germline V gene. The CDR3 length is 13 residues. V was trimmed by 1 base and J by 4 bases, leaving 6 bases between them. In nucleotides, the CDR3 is TGTGCCAGCAGCTTAGGGGCAGCAGATACGCAGTATTTT. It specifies CASSLGAADTQYF. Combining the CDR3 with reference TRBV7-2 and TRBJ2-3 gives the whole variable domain GAGVSQSPSNKVTEKGKDVELRCDPISGHTALYWYRQSLGQGLEFLIYFQGNSAPDKSGLPSDRFSAERTGGSVSTLTIQRTQQEDSAVYLCASSLGAADTQYFGPGTRLTVL.

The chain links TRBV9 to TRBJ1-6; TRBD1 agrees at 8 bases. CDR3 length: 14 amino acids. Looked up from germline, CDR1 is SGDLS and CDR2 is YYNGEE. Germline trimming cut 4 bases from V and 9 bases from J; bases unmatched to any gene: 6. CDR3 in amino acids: CASSSRQGFSPLHF. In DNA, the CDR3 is TGTGCCAGCAGCTCCCGACAGGGGTTTTCACCCCTCCACTTT.

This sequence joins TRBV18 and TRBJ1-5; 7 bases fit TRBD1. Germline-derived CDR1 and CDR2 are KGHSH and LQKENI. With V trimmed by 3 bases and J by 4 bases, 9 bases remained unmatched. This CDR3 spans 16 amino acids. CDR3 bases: TGTGCCAGCTCACCGAGACAGGGCCCGGGTAATCAGCCCCAGCATTTT. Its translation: CASSPRQGPGNQPQHF.

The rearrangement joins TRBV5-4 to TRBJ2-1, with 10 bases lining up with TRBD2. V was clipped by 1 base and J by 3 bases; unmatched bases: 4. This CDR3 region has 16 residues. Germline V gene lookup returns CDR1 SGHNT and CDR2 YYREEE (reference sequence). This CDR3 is CASSLSLAGGYNEQFF. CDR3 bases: TGTGCCAGCAGCTTGTCGTTAGCGGGAGGCTACAATGAGCAGTTCTTC. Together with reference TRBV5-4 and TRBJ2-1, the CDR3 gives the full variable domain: ETGVTQSPTHLIKTRGQQVTLRCSSQSGHNTVSWYQQALGQGPQFIFQYYREEENGRGNFPPRFSGLQFPNYSSELNVNALELDDSALYLCASSLSLAGGYNEQFFGPGTRLTVL.